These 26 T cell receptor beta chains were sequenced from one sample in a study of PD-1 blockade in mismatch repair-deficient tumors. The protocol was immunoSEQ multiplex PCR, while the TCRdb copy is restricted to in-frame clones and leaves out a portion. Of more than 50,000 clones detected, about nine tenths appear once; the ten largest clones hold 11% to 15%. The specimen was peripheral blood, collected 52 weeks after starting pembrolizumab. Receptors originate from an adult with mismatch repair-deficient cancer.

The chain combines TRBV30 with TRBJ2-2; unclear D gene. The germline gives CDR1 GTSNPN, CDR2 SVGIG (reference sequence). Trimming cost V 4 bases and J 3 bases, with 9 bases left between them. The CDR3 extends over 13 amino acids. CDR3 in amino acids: CAWMYRYTGELFF. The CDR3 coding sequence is TGTGCCTGGATGTACAGATACACCGGGGAGCTGTTTTTT.

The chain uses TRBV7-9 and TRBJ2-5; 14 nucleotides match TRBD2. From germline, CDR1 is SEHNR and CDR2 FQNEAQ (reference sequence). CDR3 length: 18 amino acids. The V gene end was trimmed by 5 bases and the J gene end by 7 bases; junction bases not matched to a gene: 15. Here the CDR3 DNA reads TGTGCCAGCAGCCTAGAAGGGGGACTAGCGGGAGTGGTCGGGACCCAGTACTTC. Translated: CASSLEGGLAGVVGTQYF. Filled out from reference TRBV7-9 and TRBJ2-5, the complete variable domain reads DTGVSQNPRHKITKRGQNVTFRCDPISEHNRLYWYRQTLGQGPEFLTYFQNEAQLEKSRLLSDRFSAERPKGSFSTLEIQRTEQGDSAMYLCASSLEGGLAGVVGTQYFGPGTRLLVL.

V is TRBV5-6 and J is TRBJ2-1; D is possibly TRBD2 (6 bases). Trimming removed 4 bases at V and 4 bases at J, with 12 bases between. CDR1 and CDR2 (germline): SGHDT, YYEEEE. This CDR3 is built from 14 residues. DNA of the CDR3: TGTGCCAGCAGCATCCGGGAGAAGTACAATGAGCAGTTCTTC. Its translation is CASSIREKYNEQFF.

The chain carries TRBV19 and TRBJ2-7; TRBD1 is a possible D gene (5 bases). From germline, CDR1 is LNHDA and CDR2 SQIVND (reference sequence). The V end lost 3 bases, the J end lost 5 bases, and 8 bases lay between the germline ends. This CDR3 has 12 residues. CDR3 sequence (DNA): TGTGCCAGTAGTATCGGCAGGGACGAGCAGTACTTC. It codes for CASSIGRDEQYF.

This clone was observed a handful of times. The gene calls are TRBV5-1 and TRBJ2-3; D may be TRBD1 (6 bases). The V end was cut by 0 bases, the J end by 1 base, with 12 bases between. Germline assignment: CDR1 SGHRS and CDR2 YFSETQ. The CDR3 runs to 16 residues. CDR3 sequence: CASSLVGQPGTDTQYF. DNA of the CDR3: TGCGCCAGCAGCTTGGTCGGACAGCCAGGCACAGATACGCAGTATTTT.

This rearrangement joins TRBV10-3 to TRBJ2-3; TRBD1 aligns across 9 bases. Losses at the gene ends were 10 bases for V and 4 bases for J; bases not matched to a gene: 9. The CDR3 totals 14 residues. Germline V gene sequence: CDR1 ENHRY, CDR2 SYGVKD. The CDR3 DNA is TGTGCCACCGGGGGGACAGGGAGATCAGATACGCAGTATTTT. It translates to CATGGTGRSDTQYF.

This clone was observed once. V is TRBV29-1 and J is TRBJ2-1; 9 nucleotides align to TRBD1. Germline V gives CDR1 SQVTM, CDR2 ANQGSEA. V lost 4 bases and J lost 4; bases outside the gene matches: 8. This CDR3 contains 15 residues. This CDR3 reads CSVALRTGEYNEQFF. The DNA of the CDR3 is TGCAGCGTTGCGTTAAGGACAGGGGAGTACAATGAGCAGTTCTTC.

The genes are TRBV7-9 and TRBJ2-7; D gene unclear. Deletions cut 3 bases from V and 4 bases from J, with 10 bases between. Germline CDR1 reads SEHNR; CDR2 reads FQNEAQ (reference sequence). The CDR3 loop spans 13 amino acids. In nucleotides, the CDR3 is TGTGCCAGCAGCTTTTTTTTAGGATACGAGCAGTACTTC. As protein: CASSFFLGYEQYF.

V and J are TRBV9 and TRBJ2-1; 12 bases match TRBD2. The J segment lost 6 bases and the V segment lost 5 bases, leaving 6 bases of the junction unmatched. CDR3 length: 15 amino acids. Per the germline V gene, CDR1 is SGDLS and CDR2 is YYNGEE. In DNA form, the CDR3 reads TGTGCCAGCAGGTCCGGACTAGCGGGATCCAATGAGCAGTTCTTC. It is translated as CASRSGLAGSNEQFF.

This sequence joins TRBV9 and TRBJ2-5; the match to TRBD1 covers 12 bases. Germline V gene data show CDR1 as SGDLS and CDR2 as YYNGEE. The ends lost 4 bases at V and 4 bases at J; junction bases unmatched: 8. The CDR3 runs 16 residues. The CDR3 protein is CASSPGTGGAGETQYF. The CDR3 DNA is TGTGCCAGCAGCCCCGGGACAGGGGGCGCGGGAGAGACCCAGTACTTC.

The CDR3 region has the DNA TGCGCCAGCAGCCTGGGACAGGGGGCGACAGATACGCAGTATTTT. It translates to CASSLGQGATDTQYF. The chain recombines TRBV4-1 with TRBJ2-3, with TRBD1 matching over 12 bases. This CDR3 spans 15 amino acids. Germline V CDR1 and CDR2: MGHRA, YSYEKL. The junction had 2 bases not matched to a gene; V was cut back by 4 bases and J by 3 bases.

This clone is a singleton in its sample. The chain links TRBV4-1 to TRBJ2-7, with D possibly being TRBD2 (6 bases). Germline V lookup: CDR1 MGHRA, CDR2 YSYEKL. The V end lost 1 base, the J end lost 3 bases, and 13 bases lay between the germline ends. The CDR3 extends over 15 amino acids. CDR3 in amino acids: CASSQGLLAGYEQYF. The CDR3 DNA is TGCGCCAGCAGCCAAGGCCTACTAGCCGGCTACGAGCAGTACTTC.

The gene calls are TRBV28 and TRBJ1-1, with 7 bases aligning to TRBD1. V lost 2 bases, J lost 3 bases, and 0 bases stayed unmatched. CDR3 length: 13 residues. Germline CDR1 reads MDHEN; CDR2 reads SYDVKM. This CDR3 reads CASSLTGDTEAFF. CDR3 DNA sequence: TGTGCCAGCAGTTTAACAGGGGACACTGAAGCTTTCTTT.

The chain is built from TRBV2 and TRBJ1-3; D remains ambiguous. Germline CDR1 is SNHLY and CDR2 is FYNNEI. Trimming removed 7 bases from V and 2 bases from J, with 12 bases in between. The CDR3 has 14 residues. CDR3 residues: CASKNWGTGNTIYF. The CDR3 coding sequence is TGTGCCAGCAAAAACTGGGGTACTGGAAACACCATATATTTT.

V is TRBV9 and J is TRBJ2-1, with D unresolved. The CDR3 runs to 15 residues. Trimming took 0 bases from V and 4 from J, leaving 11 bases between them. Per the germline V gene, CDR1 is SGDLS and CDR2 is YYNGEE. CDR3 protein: CASSVARGPYNEQFF. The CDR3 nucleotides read TGTGCCAGCAGCGTAGCTAGAGGACCATACAATGAGCAGTTCTTC.

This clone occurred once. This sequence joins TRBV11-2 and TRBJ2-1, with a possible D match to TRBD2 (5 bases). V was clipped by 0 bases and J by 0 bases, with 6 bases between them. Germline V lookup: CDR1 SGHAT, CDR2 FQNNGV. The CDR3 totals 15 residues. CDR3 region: CASSLESGSYNEQFF. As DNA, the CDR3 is TGTGCCAGCAGCTTAGAAAGCGGCTCCTACAATGAGCAGTTCTTC.

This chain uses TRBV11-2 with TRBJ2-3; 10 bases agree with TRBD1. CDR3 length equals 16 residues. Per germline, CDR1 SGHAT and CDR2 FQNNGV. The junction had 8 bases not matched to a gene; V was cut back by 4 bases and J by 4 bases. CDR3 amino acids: CASSSEMGTGADTQYF. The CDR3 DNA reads TGTGCCAGCAGCTCTGAAATGGGGACAGGGGCAGATACGCAGTATTTT.

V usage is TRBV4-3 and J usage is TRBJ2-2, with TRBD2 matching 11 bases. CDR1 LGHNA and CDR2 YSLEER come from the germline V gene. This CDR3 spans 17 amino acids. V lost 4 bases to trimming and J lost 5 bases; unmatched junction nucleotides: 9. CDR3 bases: TGCGCCAGCAGCCGCCTACTAGCGGGGGCTGGAACCGGGGAGCTGTTTTTT. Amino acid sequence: CASSRLLAGAGTGELFF.

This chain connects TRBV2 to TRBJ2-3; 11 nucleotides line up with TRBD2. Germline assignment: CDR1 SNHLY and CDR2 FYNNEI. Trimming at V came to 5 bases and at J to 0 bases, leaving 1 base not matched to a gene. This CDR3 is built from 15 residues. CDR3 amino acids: CASSWTSGSTDTQYF. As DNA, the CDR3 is TGTGCCAGCAGTTGGACTAGCGGGAGCACAGATACGCAGTATTTT.

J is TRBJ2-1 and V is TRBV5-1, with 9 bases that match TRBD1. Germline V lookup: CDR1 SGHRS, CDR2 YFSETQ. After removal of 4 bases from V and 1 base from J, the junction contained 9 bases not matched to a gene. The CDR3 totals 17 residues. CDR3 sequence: CASSPAGTGWSYNEQFF. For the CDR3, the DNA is TGCGCCAGCAGCCCCGCCGGGACAGGGTGGTCCTACAATGAGCAGTTCTTC.

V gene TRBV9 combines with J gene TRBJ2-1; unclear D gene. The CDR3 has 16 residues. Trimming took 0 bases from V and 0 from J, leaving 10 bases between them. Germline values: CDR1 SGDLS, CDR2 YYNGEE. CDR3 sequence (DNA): TGTGCCAGCAGCGTAGGCAGTACCAGCTCCTACAATGAGCAGTTCTTC. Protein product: CASSVGSTSSYNEQFF. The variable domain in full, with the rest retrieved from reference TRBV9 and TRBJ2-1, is DSGVTQTPKHLITATGQRVTLRCSPRSGDLSVYWYQQSLDQGLQFLIQYYNGEERAKGNILERFSAQQFPDLHSELNLSSLELGDSALYFCASSVGSTSSYNEQFFGPGTRLTVL.

CDR3 sequence: CASSVGGGANTEAFF. The CDR3 DNA is TGTGCCAGCAGCGTAGGTGGGGGCGCGAACACTGAAGCTTTCTTT. The rearrangement joins TRBV9 to TRBJ1-1; possible D gene TRBD1, 6 bases. The CDR3 contains 15 residues. Looked up from germline, CDR1 is SGDLS and CDR2 is YYNGEE. The V end was cut by 0 bases, the J end by 1 base, with 10 bases between.

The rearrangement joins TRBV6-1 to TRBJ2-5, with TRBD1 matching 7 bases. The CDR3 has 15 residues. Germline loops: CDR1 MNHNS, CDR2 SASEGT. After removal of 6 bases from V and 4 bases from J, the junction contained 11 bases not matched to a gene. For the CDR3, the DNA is TGTGCCAGCAGCGAAATTCGGGACAGACCAGAGACCCAGTACTTC. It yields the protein CASSEIRDRPETQYF.

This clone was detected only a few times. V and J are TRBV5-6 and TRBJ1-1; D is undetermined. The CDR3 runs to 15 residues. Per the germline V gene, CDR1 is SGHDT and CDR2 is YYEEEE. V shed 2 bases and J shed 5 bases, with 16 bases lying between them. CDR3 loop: CASSLEVGGYTEAFF. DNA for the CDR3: TGTGCCAGCAGCTTAGAAGTAGGAGGGTATACTGAAGCTTTCTTT.

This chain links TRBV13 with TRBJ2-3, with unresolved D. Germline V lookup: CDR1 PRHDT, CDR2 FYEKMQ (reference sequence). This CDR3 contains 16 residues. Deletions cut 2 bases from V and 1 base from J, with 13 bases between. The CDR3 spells CASSLLSVQGTDTQYF. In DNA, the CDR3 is TGTGCCAGCAGCTTACTAAGTGTCCAGGGCACAGATACGCAGTATTTT.

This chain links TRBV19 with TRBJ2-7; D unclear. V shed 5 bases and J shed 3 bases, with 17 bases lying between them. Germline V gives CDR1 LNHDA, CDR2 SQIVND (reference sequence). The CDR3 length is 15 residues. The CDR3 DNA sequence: TGTGCCAGTAGTCCTACTGACAAGGAGATCTACGAGCAGTACTTC. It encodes CASSPTDKEIYEQYF. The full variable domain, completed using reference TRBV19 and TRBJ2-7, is DGGITQSPKYLFRKEGQNVTLSCEQNLNHDAMYWYRQDPGQGLRLIYYSQIVNDFQKGDIAEGYSVSREKKESFPLTVTSAQKNPTAFYLCASSPTDKEIYEQYFGPGTRLTVT.